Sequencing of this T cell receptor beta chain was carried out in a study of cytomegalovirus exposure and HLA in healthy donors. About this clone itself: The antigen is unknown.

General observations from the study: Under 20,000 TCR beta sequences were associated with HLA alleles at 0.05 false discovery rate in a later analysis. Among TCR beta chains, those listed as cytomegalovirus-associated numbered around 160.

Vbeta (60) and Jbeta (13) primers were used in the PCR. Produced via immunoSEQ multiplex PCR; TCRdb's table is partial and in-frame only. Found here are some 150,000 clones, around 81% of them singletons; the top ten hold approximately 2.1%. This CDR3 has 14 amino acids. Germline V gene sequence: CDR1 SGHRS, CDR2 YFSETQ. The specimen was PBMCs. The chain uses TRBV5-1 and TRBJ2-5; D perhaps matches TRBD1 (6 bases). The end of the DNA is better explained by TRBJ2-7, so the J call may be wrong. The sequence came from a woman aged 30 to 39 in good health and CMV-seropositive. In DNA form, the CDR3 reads TGCGCCAGCAGCTCGTGGACAGACTCCTACGAGCAGTACTTC. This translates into CASSSWTDSYEQYF.